The sequence of this TCR beta chain was determined in a study of patients and donors after allogeneic stem cell transplantation (dated by TCRdb to 2020 to 2021). Libraries were constructed by RT-PCR. Instrument used: NextSeq 550. TCRdb reanalyzed the raw reads on its own, using fastp at Q25 for trimming and MiXCR for clone calling, and kept in-frame beta chains. Every CDR3 protein is listed once, alongside the most common genes and DNA of its rows. Present in this sample are 200,000 to 250,000 distinct CDR3 sequences, around two fifths of which were seen just once. Of the sample, approximately 10% falls within the top ten clones. In this sample, this clonotype turned up a few times. It lacks a known antigen. Within one base of it there is no much larger clone, and no base qualities were kept. Including the terminal cysteine and phenylalanine, the CDR3 comprises 14 residues. The DNA shown is the 42-base CDR3, in frame from base 1. The V end loses 4 bases and the J end loses 0 bases, and a stretch of 9 bases separates them. Taken from the germline V gene, the CDR1 and CDR2 loops are ENHRY and SYGVKD.

The V and J segments used are TRBV10-3 and TRBJ1-2; confidence is insufficient to name the D gene. Sequencing was carried out using blood, either unsorted or a sorted T cell fraction (not recorded which). The source of this sequence is a human donor who was either an allogeneic HSCT recipient or a stem cell or donor lymphocyte infusion donor (not recorded which). It is not recorded whose cells these are; they may come from a transplant donor. The CDR3 sequence is CAISGSSSNYGYTF. The DNA is as follows: TGTGCCATCAGTGGGTCATCCTCTAACTATGGCTACACCTTC.